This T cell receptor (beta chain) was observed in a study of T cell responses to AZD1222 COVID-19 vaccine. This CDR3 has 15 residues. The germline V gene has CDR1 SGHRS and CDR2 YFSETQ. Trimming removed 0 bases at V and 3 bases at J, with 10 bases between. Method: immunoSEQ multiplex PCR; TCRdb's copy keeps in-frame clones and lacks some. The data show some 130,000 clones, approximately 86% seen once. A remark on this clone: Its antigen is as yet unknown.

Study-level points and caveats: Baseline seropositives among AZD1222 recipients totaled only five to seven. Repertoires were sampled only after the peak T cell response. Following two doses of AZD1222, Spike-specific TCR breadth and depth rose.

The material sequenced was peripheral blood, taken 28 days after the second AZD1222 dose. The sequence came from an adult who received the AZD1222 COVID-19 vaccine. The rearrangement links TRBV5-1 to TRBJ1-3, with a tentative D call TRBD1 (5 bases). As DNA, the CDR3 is TGCGCCAGCAGCTTGGACGGGGCTGGTGGAAACACCATATATTTT. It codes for CASSLDGAGGNTIYF.